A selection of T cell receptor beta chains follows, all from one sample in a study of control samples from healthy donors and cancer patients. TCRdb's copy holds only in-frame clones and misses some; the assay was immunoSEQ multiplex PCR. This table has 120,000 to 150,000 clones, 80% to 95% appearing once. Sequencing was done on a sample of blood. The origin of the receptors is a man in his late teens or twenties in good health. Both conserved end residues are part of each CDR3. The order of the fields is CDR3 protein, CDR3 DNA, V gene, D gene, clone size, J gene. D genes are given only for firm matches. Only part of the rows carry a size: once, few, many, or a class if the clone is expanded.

CARPFGTGVSEPFEAFF | TGTGCCAGACCGTTCGGGACAGGGGTCTCGGAGCCTTTTGAAGCTTTCTTT | TRBV27 | TRBD1 | - | TRBJ1-1
CASNLGEVGQPQHF | TGTGCCAGCAATCTGGGGGAGGTAGGTCAGCCCCAGCATTTT | TRBV9 | - | - | TRBJ1-5
CASSLSTSGSYEQYF | TGTGCCAGCAGCCTGTCTACCTCGGGCTCCTACGAGCAGTACTTC | TRBV3-1/TRBV3-2 | - | - | TRBJ2-7
CASRLRSSGGEAFF | TGTGCCAGCAGACTTAGGTCGAGTGGGGGTGAAGCTTTCTTT | TRBV9 | - | - | TRBJ1-1
CASRSVAGLGVEQFF | TGTGCCAGCAGATCTGTGGCAGGACTAGGGGTCGAGCAGTTCTTC | TRBV13 | TRBD2 | - | TRBJ2-1
CATSPGRFYGYTF | TGTGCCACCAGTCCGGGACGGTTCTATGGCTACACCTTC | TRBV24-1 | - | - | TRBJ1-2
CASSYSGREGPDTQYF | TGTGCCAGCAGTTATAGCGGGCGGGAGGGCCCAGATACGCAGTATTTT | TRBV6-5 | TRBD2 | - | TRBJ2-3
CASSIGSGGAQPQHF | TGTGCCAGTAGTATAGGTTCAGGGGGCGCCCAGCCCCAGCATTTT | TRBV19 | TRBD1 | - | TRBJ1-5
CASSLNYVLGRTGELFF | TGTGCCAGCAGCTTGAATTACGTCTTGGGGAGGACCGGGGAGCTGTTTTTT | TRBV13 | - | - | TRBJ2-2
CASPQQDRIYGYTF | TGTGCCAGTCCCCAACAGGACAGGATCTATGGCTACACCTTC | TRBV3-1/TRBV3-2 | TRBD1 | - | TRBJ1-2
CASSLLGGSPDTQYF | TGTGCCAGCAGTTTGTTGGGCGGGAGCCCCGATACGCAGTATTTT | TRBV27 | TRBD2 | once | TRBJ2-3
CASSEAGTEAGETEAFF | TGTGCCAGCAGTGAAGCCGGGACAGAGGCCGGAGAGACTGAAGCTTTCTTT | TRBV13 | TRBD1 | - | TRBJ1-1
CASSRTGQEDTQYF | TGTGCCAGCAGTCGGACAGGGCAGGAAGATACGCAGTATTTT | TRBV28 | TRBD1 | - | TRBJ2-3
CAWNRWHIQDSPLHF | TGTGCCTGGAACAGGTGGCACATACAAGATTCACCCCTCCACTTT | TRBV30 | - | - | TRBJ1-6
CSVDSYSGNTIYF | TGCAGCGTTGATTCGTACTCTGGAAACACCATATATTTT | TRBV29-1 | - | - | TRBJ1-3
CASSDDRNEQFF | TGTGCCAGCAGCGATGACAGAAATGAGCAGTTCTTC | TRBV9 | - | - | TRBJ2-1
CASSHEMGGSYTGELFF | TGCGCCAGCAGCCACGAAATGGGCGGGAGTTACACCGGGGAGCTGTTTTTT | TRBV4-1 | TRBD2 | - | TRBJ2-2
CASSLTGQGRNQPQHF | TGTGCCAGCAGCTTAACGGGACAGGGACGCAATCAGCCCCAGCATTTT | TRBV28 | TRBD1 | once | TRBJ1-5
CSVSIGGPYNEQFF | TGCAGCGTTTCTATCGGGGGCCCCTACAATGAGCAGTTCTTC | TRBV29-1 | - | - | TRBJ2-1
CASSSGRGGTQPQHF | TGTGCCAGCAGCTCGGGGCGGGGGGGCACTCAGCCCCAGCATTTT | TRBV11-2 | - | - | TRBJ1-5
CAWSVTRGLRNTIYF | TGTGCCTGGAGTGTTACCAGGGGACTGCGAAACACCATATATTTT | TRBV30 | - | - | TRBJ1-3
CASSEETITYEQYF | TGTGCCAGCAGTGAAGAAACGATTACCTACGAGCAGTACTTC | TRBV2 | - | - | TRBJ2-7
CASSYSSTGYGYTF | TGTGCCAGCAGTTACTCGTCGACGGGGTATGGCTACACCTTC | TRBV6-2/TRBV6-3 | - | - | TRBJ1-2
CASSLSLGFIDEQYF | TGTGCTAGCAGCTTATCGCTAGGGTTTATCGACGAGCAGTACTTC | TRBV7-7 | - | - | TRBJ2-7
CASSVLAGYYNEQFF | TGTGCCAGCAGCGTGCTAGCGGGATATTACAATGAGCAGTTCTTC | TRBV5-8 | TRBD2 | - | TRBJ2-1
CASSFSRGPTGNEQFF | TGTGCCAGCAGCTTCTCTCGGGGACCAACTGGCAATGAGCAGTTCTTC | TRBV7-6 | - | once | TRBJ2-1
CASSQSTGQGERHTQYF | TGCGCCAGCAGCCAATCCACCGGACAGGGGGAGAGACATACGCAGTATTTT | TRBV4-1 | TRBD1 | - | TRBJ2-3
CASCLRQLPTGELFF | TGTGCCAGCTGTCTTCGACAGCTACCCACCGGGGAGCTGTTTTTT | TRBV6-5 | - | - | TRBJ2-2
CSASPTGPTEAFF | TGCAGTGCTAGTCCGACAGGGCCCACTGAAGCTTTCTTT | TRBV20-1 | TRBD1 | - | TRBJ1-1
CASSLADRGYTF | TGTGCCAGCAGCTTAGCGGACCGCGGCTACACCTTC | TRBV7-9 | - | few | TRBJ1-2
CASSLVRSSNTEAFF | TGTGCCAGCAGCTTGGTCCGGTCCTCGAACACTGAAGCTTTCTTT | TRBV5-6 | - | - | TRBJ1-1
CASSTRDRGLGDYGYTF | TGTGCCAGCAGTACTAGGGACAGGGGGCTGGGTGACTATGGCTACACCTTC | TRBV27 | TRBD1 | - | TRBJ1-2
CASSPSSGSHYEQYF | TGTGCCAGCAGTCCCTCTAGCGGGAGCCACTACGAGCAGTACTTC | TRBV27 | TRBD2 | once | TRBJ2-7
CATSDFPTLTSTDTQYF | TGTGCCACCAGTGATTTCCCTACGCTTACTAGCACAGATACGCAGTATTTT | TRBV24-1 | - | - | TRBJ2-3
CSASLDSRSYEQYF | TGCAGTGCTAGTTTGGACAGCAGATCCTACGAGCAGTACTTC | TRBV20-1 | - | - | TRBJ2-7
CASSYGTDYGYTF | TGTGCCAGCAGTTACGGGACAGACTATGGCTACACCTTC | TRBV6-5 | TRBD1 | - | TRBJ1-2
CASRGGGDRSNEQYF | TGTGCCAGCAGGGGTGGCGGAGACAGGTCCAACGAGCAGTACTTC | TRBV13 | - | - | TRBJ2-7
CASLALAGGTGELFF | TGCGCCAGCCTCGCCCTAGCGGGAGGCACCGGGGAGCTGTTTTTT | TRBV5-1 | TRBD2 | - | TRBJ2-2
CASVGLMDQPQHF | TGTGCCAGTGTGGGCTTGATGGATCAGCCCCAGCATTTT | TRBV25-1 | - | - | TRBJ1-5
CASSPGWNQPQHF | TGTGCCAGTAGTCCAGGTTGGAATCAGCCCCAGCATTTT | TRBV19 | - | - | TRBJ1-5
CASSPRGFDYGYTF | TGTGCCAGCAGTCCGCGGGGGTTCGACTATGGCTACACCTTC | TRBV27 | - | - | TRBJ1-2
CASSIRLAGGEQFF | TGTGCCAGTAGTATTCGACTAGCGGGGGGTGAGCAGTTCTTC | TRBV19 | TRBD2 | - | TRBJ2-1
CASSRGLAGETQYF | TGTGCCAGCAGCAGGGGACTAGCGGGAGAGACCCAGTACTTC | TRBV9 | TRBD2 | once | TRBJ2-5
CASSGGGGAYGYTF | TGTGCCAGCAGCGGGGGAGGGGGCGCCTATGGCTACACCTTC | TRBV7-2 | TRBD1 | - | TRBJ1-2
CASLPMRGANYGYTF | TGTGCCAGCCTGCCGATGAGGGGCGCTAACTATGGCTACACCTTC | TRBV27 | - | - | TRBJ1-2
CASSITSGTDTEAFF | TGTGCCAGTTCTATCACTTCCGGTACGGACACTGAAGCTTTCTTT | TRBV19 | - | - | TRBJ1-1
CASSQDPQVPLSGNTIYF | TGCGCCAGCAGCCAAGACCCTCAGGTGCCCCTCTCTGGAAACACCATATATTTT | TRBV4-1 | - | - | TRBJ1-3
CASTPGLGIGEVWPQHF | TGTGCCAGCACCCCAGGGCTGGGAATTGGGGAAGTGTGGCCCCAGCATTTT | TRBV28 | - | few | TRBJ1-5
CASSFLPETQYF | TGTGCCAGCAGCTTCCTACCAGAGACCCAGTACTTC | TRBV7-2 | - | - | TRBJ2-5
CASSSSSNTGELFF | TGTGCCAGTAGCAGCTCCTCGAACACCGGGGAGCTGTTTTTT | TRBV19 | - | - | TRBJ2-2
CASSEGQDLTTNEKLFF | TGTGCCAGCAGCGAAGGACAGGATCTCACCACTAATGAAAAACTGTTTTTT | TRBV5-4 | TRBD1 | - | TRBJ1-4
CSVVRTGATEAFF | TGCAGCGTTGTGCGGACAGGGGCCACTGAAGCTTTCTTT | TRBV29-1 | TRBD1 | - | TRBJ1-1
CASSDHQEVNYGYTF | TGCGCCAGCAGTGACCACCAAGAAGTAAACTATGGCTACACCTTC | TRBV10-1 | - | - | TRBJ1-2
CASSPGTSNEQFF | TGTGCCAGCAGTCCCGGGACTTCGAATGAGCAGTTCTTC | TRBV6-5 | - | - | TRBJ2-1
CASSQDWGDSPLHF | TGTGCCAGCAGCCAAGACTGGGGTGATTCACCCCTCCACTTT | TRBV3-1/TRBV3-2 | - | few | TRBJ1-6